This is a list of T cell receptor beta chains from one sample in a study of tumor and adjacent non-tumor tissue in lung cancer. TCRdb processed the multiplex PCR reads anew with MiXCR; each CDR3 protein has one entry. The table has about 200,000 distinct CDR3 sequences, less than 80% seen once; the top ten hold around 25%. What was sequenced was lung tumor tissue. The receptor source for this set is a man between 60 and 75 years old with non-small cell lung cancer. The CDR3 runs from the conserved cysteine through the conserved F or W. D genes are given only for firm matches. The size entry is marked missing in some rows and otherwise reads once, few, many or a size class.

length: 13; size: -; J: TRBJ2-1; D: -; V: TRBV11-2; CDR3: CASISSFYNEQFF; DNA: TGTGCGAGCATCTCTTCATTTTACAATGAGCAGTTCTTC
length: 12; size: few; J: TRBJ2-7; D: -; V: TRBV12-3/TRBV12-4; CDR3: CASTARGYEQYF; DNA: TGTGCCAGCACCGCTCGGGGCTACGAGCAGTACTTC
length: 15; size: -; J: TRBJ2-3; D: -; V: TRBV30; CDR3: CAWSVWGGGTDTQYF; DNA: TGTGCCTGGAGTGTATGGGGGGGCGGCACAGATACGCAGTATTTT
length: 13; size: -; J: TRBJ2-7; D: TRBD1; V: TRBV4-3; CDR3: CASSQDQGDRAYF; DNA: TGCGCCAGCAGCCAAGACCAAGGGGACAGGGCTTACTTC
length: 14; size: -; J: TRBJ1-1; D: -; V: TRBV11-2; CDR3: CASCLDRLESEAFF; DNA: TGTGCCAGCTGCTTAGACAGGTTGGAGTCTGAAGCTTTCTTT
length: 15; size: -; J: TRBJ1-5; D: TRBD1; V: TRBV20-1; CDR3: CSALEYRGLGQPQHF; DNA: TGCAGTGCTTTAGAATACAGGGGGCTGGGTCAGCCCCAGCATTTT
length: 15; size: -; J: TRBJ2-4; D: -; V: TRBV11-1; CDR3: CANSDPGDKINIQYF; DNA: TGTGCCAACAGCGATCCGGGGGACAAGATTAACATTCAGTACTTC
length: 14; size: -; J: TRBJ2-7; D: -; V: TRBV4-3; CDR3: CASSQVLGSYKQYF; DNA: TGCGCCAGCAGCCAAGTACTGGGTTCCTACAAGCAGTACTTC
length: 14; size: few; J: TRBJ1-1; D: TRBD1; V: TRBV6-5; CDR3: CASSTQGANTEAFF; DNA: TGTGCCAGCAGTACACAGGGGGCGAACACTGAAGCTTTCTTT
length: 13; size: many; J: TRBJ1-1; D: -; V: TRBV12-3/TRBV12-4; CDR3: CASSLGEYTEAFF; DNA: TGTGCCAGCAGTTTAGGGGAGTACACTGAAGCTTTCTTT
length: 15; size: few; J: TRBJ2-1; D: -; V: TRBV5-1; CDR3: CASSLTESSYNEQFF; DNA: TGCGCCAGCAGCCTCACGGAGAGCTCCTACAATGAGCAGTTCTTC
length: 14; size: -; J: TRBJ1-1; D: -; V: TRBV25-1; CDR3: CASRREQSLTEAFF; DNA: TGTGCCAGCAGAAGGGAACAGAGTCTTACTGAAGCTTTCTTT
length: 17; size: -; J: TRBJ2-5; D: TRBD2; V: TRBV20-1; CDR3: CNARDRETSGGALPQYF; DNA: TGCAATGCTAGAGATCGGGAGACTAGCGGGGGTGCGCTTCCCCAGTACTTC
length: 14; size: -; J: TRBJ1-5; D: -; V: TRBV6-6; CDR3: CASSYSTGNQPQHF; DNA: TGTGCCAGCAGTTACTCGACGGGGAATCAGCCCCAGCATTTT
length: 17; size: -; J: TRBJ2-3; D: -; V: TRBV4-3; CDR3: CANSQVMSGASTDTQFF; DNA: TGCGCCAACAGCCAAGTAATGAGCGGAGCAAGTACAGATACGCAGTTTTTT
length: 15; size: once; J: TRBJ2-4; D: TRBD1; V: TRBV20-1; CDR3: CSARDLTRDRNIQYF; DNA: TGTAGTGCTAGAGACCTAACTAGGGACAGAAACATTCAGTACTTC
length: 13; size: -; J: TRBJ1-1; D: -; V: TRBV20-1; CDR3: CSASARENTESFF; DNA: TGCAGTGCTAGCGCCAGGGAGAACACTGAATCTTTCTTT
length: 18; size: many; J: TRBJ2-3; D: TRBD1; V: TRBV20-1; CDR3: CSARGGNDRATSTDTQYF; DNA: TGCAGTGCTAGAGGGGGGAATGACAGGGCTACTAGCACAGATACGCAGTATTTT
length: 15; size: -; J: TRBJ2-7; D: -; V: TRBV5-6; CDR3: CASSLVDLQACERYF; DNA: TGTGCCAGCAGCCTTGTGGACCTGCAAGCGTGCGAGCGGTACTTC
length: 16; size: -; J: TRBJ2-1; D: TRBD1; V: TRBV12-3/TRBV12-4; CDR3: CVSSLGHRGAYNEQFF; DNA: TGTGTCAGCAGTCTTGGTCACAGGGGAGCCTACAATGAGCAGTTCTTC
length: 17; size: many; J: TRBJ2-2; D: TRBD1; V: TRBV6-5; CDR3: CASGDSRLVPNTGELFF; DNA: TGTGCCAGTGGGGACAGTCGGCTAGTCCCGAACACCGGGGAGCTGTTTTTT
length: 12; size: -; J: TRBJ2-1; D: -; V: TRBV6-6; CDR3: CASNRAWDERFF; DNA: TGTGCCAGCAACCGAGCCTGGGATGAGCGGTTCTTC
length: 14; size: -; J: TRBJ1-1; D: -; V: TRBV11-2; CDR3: CASLSGQQNTEAFF; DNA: TGTGCCAGCCTATCGGGACAACAGAACACTGAAGCTTTCTTT
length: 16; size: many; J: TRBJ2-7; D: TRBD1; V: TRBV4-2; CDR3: CASSQVGGTGNYEQYF; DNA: TGTGCCAGCAGCCAAGTTGGGGGGACAGGGAACTACGAGCAGTACTTC
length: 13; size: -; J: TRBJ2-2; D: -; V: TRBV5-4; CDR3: CASSRERLGELFF; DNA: TGTGCCAGCAGCCGTGAGAGGCTCGGGGAGCTGTTTTTT
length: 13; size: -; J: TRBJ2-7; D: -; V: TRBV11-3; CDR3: CASSPGRSYEQCF; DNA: TGTGCCAGTAGCCCGGGCCGCTCCTACGAGCAGTGCTTC
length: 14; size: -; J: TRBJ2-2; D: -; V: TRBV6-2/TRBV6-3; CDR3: CTSRGTTDTGKLFF; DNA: TGTACCAGCAGAGGGACCACGGACACCGGGAAGCTGTTTTTT
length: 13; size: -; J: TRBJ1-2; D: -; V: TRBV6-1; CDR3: CASKPTIMGGYAF; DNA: TGTGCCAGCAAGCCGACAATAATGGGAGGCTACGCCTTC
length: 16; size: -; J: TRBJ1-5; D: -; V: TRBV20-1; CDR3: CSARARTGHSNQPKHF; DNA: TGTAGTGCTAGAGCGAGAACGGGTCATAGCAATCAGCCCAAGCATTTT